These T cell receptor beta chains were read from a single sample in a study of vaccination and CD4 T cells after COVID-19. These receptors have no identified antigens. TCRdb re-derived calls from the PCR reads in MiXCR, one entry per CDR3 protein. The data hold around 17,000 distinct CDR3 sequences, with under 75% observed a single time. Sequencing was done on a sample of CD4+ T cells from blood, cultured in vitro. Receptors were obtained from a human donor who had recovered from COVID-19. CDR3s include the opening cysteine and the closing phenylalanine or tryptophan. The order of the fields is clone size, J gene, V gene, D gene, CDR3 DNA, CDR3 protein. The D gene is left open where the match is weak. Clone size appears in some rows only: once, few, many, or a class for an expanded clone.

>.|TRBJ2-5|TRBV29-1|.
TGCAGCGTTGCCAGGGCACAAGAGACCCAGTACTTC
CSVARAQETQYF
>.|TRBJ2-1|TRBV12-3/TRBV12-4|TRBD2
TGTGCCAGCAGCCCGAGCGGGGTCTTTAATGAGCAGTTCTTC
CASSPSGVFNEQFF
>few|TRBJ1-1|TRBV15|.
TGTGCCACCGAGAGGAGCTGGAACACTGAAGCTTTCTTT
CATERSWNTEAFF
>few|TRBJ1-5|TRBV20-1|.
TGCAGTGCCAGAGTCCTAGCCCTCGGGGGGGCAGGCAATCAGCCCCAGCATTTT
CSARVLALGGAGNQPQHF
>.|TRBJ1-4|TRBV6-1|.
TGTGCCAGCAGATTGACAGTTGGTGAAAAACTGTTTTTT
CASRLTVGEKLFF
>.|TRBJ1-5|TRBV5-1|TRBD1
TGCGCCAGCAGCCCGACAGGGGGATATCAGCCCCAGCATTTT
CASSPTGGYQPQHF
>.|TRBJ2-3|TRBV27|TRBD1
TGTGCCAGCAGCAAAGGACAGGGGGTATGGACAGATACGCAGTATTTT
CASSKGQGVWTDTQYF
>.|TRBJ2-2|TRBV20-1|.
TGCAGTGCTTATAGCGGTAACACCGGGGAGCTGTTTTTT
CSAYSGNTGELFF
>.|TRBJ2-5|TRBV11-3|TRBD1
TGTGCCAGCAGCCCCGGACAGGGGAGGCAAGAGACCCAGTACTTC
CASSPGQGRQETQYF
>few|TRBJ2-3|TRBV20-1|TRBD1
TGCAGTGCTAGTTATGAGGGGGCGGGCACAGATACGCAGTATTTT
CSASYEGAGTDTQYF
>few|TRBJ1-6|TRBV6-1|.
TGTGCCAGCAGGTCCGGTGGTGGGGAGGAGGGGGTAAATTCACCCCTCCACTTT
CASRSGGGEEGVNSPLHF
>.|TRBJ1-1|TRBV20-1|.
TGCAGTGCTAAGAGGTGGACTGCCAACACTGAAGCTTTCTTT
CSAKRWTANTEAFF
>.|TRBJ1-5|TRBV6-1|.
TGTGCCAGCAGTGAACCCCTCCGGCACCCCGGGCGGCCCCAGCATTTT
CASSEPLRHPGRPQHF
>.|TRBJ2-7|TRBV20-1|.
TGCAGTGCTAGAGACCCCTTAGGGGAGCAGTACTTC
CSARDPLGEQYF
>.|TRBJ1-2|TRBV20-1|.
TGCAGTGCTAGAGATGCGGGGACGGAAGCTAACTATGGCTACACCTTC
CSARDAGTEANYGYTF
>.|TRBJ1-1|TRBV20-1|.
TGCAGTGCTAGGTACCCTCTGGGGCGACGCGGAGCTTTCTTT
CSARYPLGRRGAFF
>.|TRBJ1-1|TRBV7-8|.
TGTGCCAGCAGCTCCCACACGATTAACACTGAAGCTTTCTTT
CASSSHTINTEAFF